This T cell receptor beta chain was captured in a study of response to subunit inactivated influenza vaccine. J was trimmed by 8 bases and V by 7 bases; bases with no gene match: 6. Per the germline V gene, CDR1 is MGHRA and CDR2 is YSYEKL. This CDR3 is 13 amino acids long. The table lists this clonotype with a few counts. TCRdb fed the RT-PCR reads into MiXCR, producing one record per CDR3 protein. The sample records roughly 700,000 distinct CDR3 sequences, approximately 14% being singletons. This receptor was identified in a man aged 50-60 years who received an inactivated influenza vaccine. The input for sequencing was PBMCs from blood, taken 14 to 15 days before vaccination. This chain links TRBV4-1 with TRBJ2-1; 9 bases fit TRBD1. The CDR3, as DNA: TGCGCCAGCACCTCGGACAGGGGTTATGAGCAGTTCTTC. As protein: CASTSDRGYEQFF.